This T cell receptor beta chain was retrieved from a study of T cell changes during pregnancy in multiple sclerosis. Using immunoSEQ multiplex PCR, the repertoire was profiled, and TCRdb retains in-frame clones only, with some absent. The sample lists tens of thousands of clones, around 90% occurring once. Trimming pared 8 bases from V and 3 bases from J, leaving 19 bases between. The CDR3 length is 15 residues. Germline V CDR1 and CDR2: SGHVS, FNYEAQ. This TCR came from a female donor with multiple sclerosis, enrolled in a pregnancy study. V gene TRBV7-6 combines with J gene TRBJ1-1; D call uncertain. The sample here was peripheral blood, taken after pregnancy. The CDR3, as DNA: TGTGCCAGCGGACGACACACGGGAAGGGACACTGAAGCTTTCTTT. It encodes CASGRHTGRDTEAFF.